Sequencing of this TCR beta chain was carried out in a study of breast tumors, draining lymph nodes, adjacent tissues. Notes on the study in general: That most tumor T cells come from lymph nodes remained unproven. Tumor TCR diversity was below lymph nodes but above nontumor tissue.

Axillary draining lymph nodes of breast cancer patients supplied the node samples. On this clonotype: The antigen remains undetermined.

Each CDR3 protein gets one entry after TCRdb re-called the multiplex PCR reads with MiXCR. The data contain around 290,000 distinct CDR3 sequences, more than 30% of them seen just once; the ten biggest clones take up roughly 1.2%. The sequenced sample was axillary lymph node tissue. The origin of this receptor is a female donor with breast cancer. Some clones in this sample may be carry-over from other donors' samples.

Here the CDR3 reads CASSLFRVLTEAFF. The CDR3 region has the DNA TGTGCCAGCAGCTTGTTCAGGGTTCTTACTGAAGCTTTCTTT. This rearrangement joins TRBV5-5 to TRBJ1-1; TRBD1 is a possible D gene (5 bases). The germline V and J ends were trimmed by 1 base and 5 bases, with 12 bases remaining between them. CDR1 is SGHKS and CDR2 is YYEKEE in the germline V gene (reference sequence). The CDR3 has 14 amino acids.